Sequencing of this T cell receptor (beta chain) was carried out in a study of shared clonotypes between healthy human individuals. Germline-derived CDR1 and CDR2 are SGHVS and FNYEAQ. V lost 5 bases, J lost 0 bases, and 7 bases lay in between. This CDR3 spans 14 amino acids. TCRdb's table, derived via immunoSEQ multiplex PCR, lists solely in-frame clones and lacks some. This table holds about 1.5 million clones, 98% found once. The table lists this clone with a count of one. The sequenced sample consisted of naive CD4+ T cells sorted from blood. Subset of the sample: CD45RA+ positively selected. This chain connects TRBV7-6 to TRBJ1-4, with D uncertain. The origin of this receptor is a man younger than 40 in good health. The chain's CDR3 is CASSPRATNEKLFF. CDR3 in DNA: TGTGCCAGCAGCCCGAGGGCAACTAATGAAAAACTGTTTTTT.